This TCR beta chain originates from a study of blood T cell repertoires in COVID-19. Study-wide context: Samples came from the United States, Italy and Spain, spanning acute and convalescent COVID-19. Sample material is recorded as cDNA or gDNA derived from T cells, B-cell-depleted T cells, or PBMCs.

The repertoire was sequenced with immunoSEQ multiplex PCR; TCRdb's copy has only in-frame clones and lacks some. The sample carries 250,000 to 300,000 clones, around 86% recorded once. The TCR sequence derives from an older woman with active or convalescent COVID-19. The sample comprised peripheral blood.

In DNA, the CDR3 is TGTGCCAGCAGCCACCGGGGGGTAGTAGGGGGCTACACCTTC. Amino acid sequence: CASSHRGVVGGYTF. The chain is built from TRBV6-6 and TRBJ1-2, with D maybe TRBD1 (5 bases). There are 14 residues in the CDR3. Trimming stripped 6 bases from V and 8 bases from J, with 19 bases between. Per germline, CDR1 MNHNY and CDR2 SVGAGI (reference sequence).